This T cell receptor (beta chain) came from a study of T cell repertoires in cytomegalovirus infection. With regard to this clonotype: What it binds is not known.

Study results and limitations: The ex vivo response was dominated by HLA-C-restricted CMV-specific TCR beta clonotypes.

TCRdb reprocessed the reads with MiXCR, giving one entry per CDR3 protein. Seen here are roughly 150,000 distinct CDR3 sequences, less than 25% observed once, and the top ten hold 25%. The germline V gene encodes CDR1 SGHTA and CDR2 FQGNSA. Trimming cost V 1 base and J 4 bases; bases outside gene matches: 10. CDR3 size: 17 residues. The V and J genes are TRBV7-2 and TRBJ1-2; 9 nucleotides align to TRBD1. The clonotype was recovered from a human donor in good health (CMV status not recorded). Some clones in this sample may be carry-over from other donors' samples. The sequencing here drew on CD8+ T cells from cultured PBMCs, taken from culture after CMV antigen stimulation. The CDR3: CASSLVWTGDPTYGYTF. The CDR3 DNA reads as TGTGCCAGCAGCTTAGTTTGGACAGGGGACCCCACCTATGGCTACACCTTC.